The T cell receptor beta chain under discussion was sequenced for a study of T cells in Graves' hyperthyroidism and ophthalmopathy. This clonotype was counted at least ten times. TCR beta CDR3 regions were amplified from RNA transcripts. HTBI primers were employed in a first-round RT-PCR of the TCR CDR3. TCRdb ran MiXCR on the multiplex PCR reads and lists one entry per CDR3 protein. The sample yields roughly 420,000 distinct CDR3 sequences, approximately 14% seen once. CDR1 and CDR2 from the germline V gene are MDHEN and SYDVKM. This CDR3 contains 18 residues. V trimming: 8 bases; J trimming: 2 bases; junction bases outside the gene matches: 14.

Sequencing was carried out using blood. The sequence was obtained from a woman aged 18 to 35 with Graves' hyperthyroidism. J is TRBJ2-5 and V is TRBV28, with 13 bases matching TRBD2. Written as DNA, the CDR3 is TGTGCCAGCTGGGGAACGGGTGGACTAGCGGGAGAACAAGAGACCCAGTACTTC. It codes for CASWGTGGLAGEQETQYF.